The entry below describes one T cell receptor beta chain. Cells designated naive CD8 were CD45RO-negative and were positively selected for CCR7, with terminally differentiated effector memory CD45RA+ cells excluded. Some 27,000 T cell genomes, or 200 ng DNA, went into the sorted-subset replicate PCRs. The method was immunoSEQ multiplex PCR; TCRdb's version includes in-frame clones alone and lacks a portion of them. The sample carries more than 600,000 clones, 92% recorded once. This sample was included in a study of shared clonotypes between healthy human individuals. Trimming removed 1 base at V and 9 bases at J, with 14 bases between. This CDR3 has 14 residues. Germline V gene lookup returns CDR1 SGDLS and CDR2 YYNGEE.

The chain joins TRBV9 to TRBJ2-1; D gene ambiguous. The sequence came from a man aged 30 to 39 in good health. The sequenced sample was naive CD8+ T cells sorted from blood. The DNA of the CDR3 is TGTGCCAGCAGCGTATGGGCTCTGGGCGGTGAGCAGTTCTTC. This encodes CASSVWALGGEQFF.